This TCR beta chain was retrieved from a study of blood T cell repertoires in COVID-19. Whole-study context: The United States, Italy and Spain were the sources of the acute and convalescent COVID-19 samples. Sources were T cells, B-cell-depleted T cells, or PBMCs; the material itself was cDNA or gDNA.

Per the authors' pipeline: Estimation of nucleated cell counts was performed using reference gene primer amplification. Measured with immunoSEQ multiplex PCR; TCRdb has only the in-frame clones, and not every one. That table gives V, J and clone size, and the DNA gave D and trimming. Found here are 180,000 or so clones, around 87% of them singletons; the top ten hold around 2.5%. The CDR3 length is 13 residues. Per germline, CDR1 LGHNA and CDR2 YNFKEQ. V lost 0 bases and J lost 4, with 6 bases in between. The V call is TRBV4-2, the J call TRBJ2-5; D is unresolved. The sequencing sample was made of peripheral blood. The sequence came from a middle-aged man with active or convalescent COVID-19. CDR3 protein: CASSQESLETQYF. CDR3 DNA: TGTGCCAGCAGCCAAGAAAGCCTAGAGACCCAGTACTTC.